Described below is a single T cell receptor (beta chain) sequence and its context. These data come from a study of T cell responses to AZD1222 COVID-19 vaccine. Germline V gene data show CDR1 as SGHAT and CDR2 as FQNNGV. The CDR3 contains 17 residues. V trimming: 0 bases; J trimming: 4 bases; junction bases outside the gene matches: 8. Assay used: immunoSEQ multiplex PCR; TCRdb lists only in-frame clones, some missing. The table includes tens of thousands of clones, over 75% detected once. The clonotype comes from an adult who received the AZD1222 COVID-19 vaccine. The gene calls are TRBV11-2 and TRBJ2-1; 8 bases line up with TRBD2. The sample consisted of peripheral blood, taken 28 days after the second AZD1222 dose. DNA for the CDR3: TGTGCCAGCAGCTTAGATAGGGGTAGCGGGGCGTACAATGAGCAGTTCTTC. Translating it yields CASSLDRGSGAYNEQFF.